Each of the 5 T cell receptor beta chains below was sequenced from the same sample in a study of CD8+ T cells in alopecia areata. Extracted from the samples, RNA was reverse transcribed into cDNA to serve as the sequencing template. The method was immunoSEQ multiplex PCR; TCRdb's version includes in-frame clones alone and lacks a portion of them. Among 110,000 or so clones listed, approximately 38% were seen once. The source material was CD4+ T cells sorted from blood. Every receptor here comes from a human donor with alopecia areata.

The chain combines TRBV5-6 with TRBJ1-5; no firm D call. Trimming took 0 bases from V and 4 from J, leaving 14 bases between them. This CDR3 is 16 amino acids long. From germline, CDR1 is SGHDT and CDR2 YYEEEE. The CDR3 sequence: CASSLAPNQPNQPQHF. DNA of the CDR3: TGTGCCAGCAGCTTGGCTCCCAACCAGCCGAATCAGCCCCAGCATTTT.

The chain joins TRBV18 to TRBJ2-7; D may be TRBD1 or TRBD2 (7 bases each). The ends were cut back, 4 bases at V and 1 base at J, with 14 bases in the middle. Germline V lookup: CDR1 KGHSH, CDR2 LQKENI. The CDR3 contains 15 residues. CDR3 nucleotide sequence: TGTGCCAGCTCACGGGGAGGGGACAGTTCCTACGAGCAGTACTTC. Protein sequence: CASSRGGDSSYEQYF.

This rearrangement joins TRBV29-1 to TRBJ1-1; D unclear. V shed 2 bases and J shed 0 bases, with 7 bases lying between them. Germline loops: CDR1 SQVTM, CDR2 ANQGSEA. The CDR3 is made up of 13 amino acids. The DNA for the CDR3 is TGCAGCGTTGAAAAGGAAATGAACACTGAAGCTTTCTTT. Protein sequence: CSVEKEMNTEAFF.

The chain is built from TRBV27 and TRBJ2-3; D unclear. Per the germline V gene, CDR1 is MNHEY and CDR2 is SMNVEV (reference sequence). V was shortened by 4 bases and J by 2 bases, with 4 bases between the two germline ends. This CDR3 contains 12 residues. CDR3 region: CASSSTTDTQYF. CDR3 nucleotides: TGTGCCAGCAGTTCTACCACAGATACGCAGTATTTT.

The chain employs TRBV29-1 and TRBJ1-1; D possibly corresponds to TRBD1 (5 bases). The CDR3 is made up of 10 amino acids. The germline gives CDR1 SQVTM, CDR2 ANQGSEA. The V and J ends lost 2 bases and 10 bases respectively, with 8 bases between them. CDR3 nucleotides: TGCAGCGTTGAACAGGGTAGAGCTTTCTTT. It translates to CSVEQGRAFF.